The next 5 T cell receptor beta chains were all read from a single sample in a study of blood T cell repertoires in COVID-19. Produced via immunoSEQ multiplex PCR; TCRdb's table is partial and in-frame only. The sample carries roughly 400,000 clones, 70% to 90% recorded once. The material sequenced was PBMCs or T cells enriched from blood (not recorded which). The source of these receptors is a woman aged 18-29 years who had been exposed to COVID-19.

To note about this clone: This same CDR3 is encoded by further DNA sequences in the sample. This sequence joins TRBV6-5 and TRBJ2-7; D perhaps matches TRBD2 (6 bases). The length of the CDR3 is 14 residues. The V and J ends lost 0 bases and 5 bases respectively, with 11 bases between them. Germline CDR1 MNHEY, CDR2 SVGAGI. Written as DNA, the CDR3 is TGTGCCAGCAGTTACTCGGGAGGTGGGAACGAGCAGTACTTC. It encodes CASSYSGGGNEQYF.

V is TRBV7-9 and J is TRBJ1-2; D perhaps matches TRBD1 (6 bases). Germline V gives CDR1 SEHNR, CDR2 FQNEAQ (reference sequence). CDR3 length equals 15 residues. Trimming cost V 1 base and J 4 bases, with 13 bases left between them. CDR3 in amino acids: CASSLGEGGFYGYTF. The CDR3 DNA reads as TGTGCCAGCAGCTTAGGTGAAGGGGGTTTCTATGGCTACACCTTC.

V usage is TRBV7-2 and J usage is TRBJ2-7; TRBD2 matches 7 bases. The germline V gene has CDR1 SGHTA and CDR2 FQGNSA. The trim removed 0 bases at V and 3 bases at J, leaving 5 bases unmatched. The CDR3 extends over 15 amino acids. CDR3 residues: CASSLAGTTDYEQYF. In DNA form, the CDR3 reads TGTGCCAGCAGCTTAGCCGGGACTACCGACTACGAGCAGTACTTC.

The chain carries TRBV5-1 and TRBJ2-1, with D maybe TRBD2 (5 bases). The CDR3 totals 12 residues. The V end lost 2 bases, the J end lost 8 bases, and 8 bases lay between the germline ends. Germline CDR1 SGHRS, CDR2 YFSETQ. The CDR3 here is CASSFSEDEQFF. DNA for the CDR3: TGCGCCAGCAGCTTTTCGGAGGATGAGCAGTTCTTC.

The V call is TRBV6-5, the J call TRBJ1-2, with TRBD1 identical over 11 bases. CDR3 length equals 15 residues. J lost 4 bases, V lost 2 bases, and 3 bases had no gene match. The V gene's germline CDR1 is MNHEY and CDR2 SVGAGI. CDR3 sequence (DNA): TGTGCCAGCAGTTACGGGGACAGGGGGTTCTATGGCTACACCTTC. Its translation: CASSYGDRGFYGYTF.